One and the same sample provided the 30 T cell receptor beta chains below, sequenced in a study of T cell changes during pregnancy in multiple sclerosis. TCRdb's table, derived via immunoSEQ multiplex PCR, lists solely in-frame clones and lacks some. The sample gives over 45,000 clones, more than 90% of which show up once; around 10% is in the top ten. The specimen was CD8+ T cells from peripheral blood mononuclear cells, collected after pregnancy. The receptors were sampled from a female donor with multiple sclerosis, enrolled in a pregnancy study.

This clone was picked up one time. V usage is TRBV4-3 and J usage is TRBJ2-7; 10 bases align to TRBD1. The CDR3 is 15 residues long. V shed 0 bases, J shed 2 bases, and the junction held 1 base outside the gene matches. Germline loops: CDR1 LGHNA, CDR2 YSLEER. DNA for the CDR3: TGCGCCAGCAGCCAAGACGGGACAGGGGCCTACGAGCAGTACTTC. Its translation is CASSQDGTGAYEQYF.

The chain is built from TRBV25-1 and TRBJ1-4; D not resolved. Germline loops: CDR1 MGHDK, CDR2 SYGVNS. V was shortened by 3 bases and J by 5 bases, with 10 bases between the two germline ends. This CDR3 spans 14 amino acids. Here the CDR3 DNA reads TGTGCCAGCAGTGATGGGCAGACAAATGAAAAACTGTTTTTT. The encoded protein is CASSDGQTNEKLFF.

The gene calls are TRBV10-2 and TRBJ2-2, with D maybe TRBD2 (5 bases). V lost 6 bases to trimming and J lost 0 bases, with 8 bases between them. Germline CDR1 is WSHSY and CDR2 is SAAADI. The CDR3 length is 14 residues. CDR3 region: CASRAGSNTGELFF. CDR3 DNA: TGCGCCAGCAGGGCGGGCTCGAACACCGGGGAGCTGTTTTTT.

The CDR3: CASSLGAGEGGNTIYF. CDR3 bases: TGTGCCAGCAGCTTAGGGGCAGGGGAAGGAGGAAACACCATATATTTT. The chain couples TRBV7-6 to TRBJ1-3, with D maybe TRBD1 (6 bases). Trimming pared 1 base from V and 4 bases from J, leaving 14 bases between. This CDR3 is built from 16 residues. CDR1 and CDR2 (germline): SGHVS, FNYEAQ.

The chain employs TRBV5-6 and TRBJ1-4; the match to TRBD1 covers 7 bases. The CDR3 spans 16 residues. Germline V gene sequence: CDR1 SGHDT, CDR2 YYEEEE. Unmatched junction bases numbered 13, after V lost 3 bases and J lost 8 bases. The CDR3 region is CASSSGTERGGEKLFF. As DNA, the CDR3 is TGTGCCAGCAGCTCCGGGACAGAGAGAGGAGGAGAAAAACTGTTTTTT.

V usage is TRBV5-4 and J usage is TRBJ2-6, with TRBD1 as a possible D gene (5 bases). This CDR3 spans 17 amino acids. Germline V gene sequence: CDR1 SGHNT, CDR2 YYREEE (reference sequence). The ends were cut back, 2 bases at V and 0 bases at J, with 12 bases in the middle. CDR3 sequence reads: CASSLQDLSSGANVLTF. The CDR3 DNA reads TGTGCCAGCAGCTTACAGGATCTAAGCTCTGGGGCCAACGTCCTGACTTTC.

The chain uses TRBV6-6 and TRBJ1-5; D is uncertain. There are 16 residues in the CDR3. CDR1 is MNHNY and CDR2 is SVGAGI in the germline V gene (reference sequence). Trimming cost V 1 base and J 3 bases, with 13 bases left between them. CDR3 bases: TGTGCCAGCAGTTACTTTGAGGCCAAAGACAATCAGCCCCAGCATTTT. Amino acid sequence: CASSYFEAKDNQPQHF.

This chain uses TRBV27 with TRBJ2-1, with TRBD2 as a possible D gene (6 bases). Per germline, CDR1 MNHEY and CDR2 SMNVEV (reference sequence). The germline V and J ends were trimmed by 5 bases and 3 bases, with 17 bases remaining between them. The CDR3 sequence is 16 residues long. Here the CDR3 reads CASSVPGRKDYNEQFF. For the CDR3, the DNA is TGTGCCAGCAGTGTACCGGGGAGGAAAGACTACAATGAGCAGTTCTTC.

The chain couples TRBV7-6 to TRBJ2-2, with D maybe TRBD2 (7 bases). V dropped 1 base and J dropped 5 bases, with 14 bases sitting between them. The germline V gene has CDR1 SGHVS and CDR2 FNYEAQ. The CDR3 length is 16 residues. For the CDR3, the DNA is TGTGCCAGCAGCTTAGGGTCCGGGGGGCGGACCGGGGAGCTGTTTTTT. It translates to CASSLGSGGRTGELFF.

The rearrangement joins TRBV6-5 to TRBJ2-7; 10 nucleotides align to TRBD1. Germline CDR1 MNHEY, CDR2 SVGAGI. The V segment lost 5 bases and the J segment 2 bases; nucleotides outside the gene matches: 3. The CDR3 runs 14 residues. CDR3 DNA: TGTGCCAGCAGTCACGGACAGGGGGCCTACGAGCAGTACTTC. Its translation: CASSHGQGAYEQYF.

This clone showed up just a few times. The chain recombines TRBV27 with TRBJ1-2, with TRBD1 matching 9 bases. V shed 5 bases and J 8 bases; nucleotides not matched to a gene: 9. Germline-derived CDR1 and CDR2 are MNHEY and SMNVEV (reference sequence). The CDR3 runs to 14 residues. In nucleotides, the CDR3 is TGTGCCAGCAGTCCAGCCGGGACAGGGAAGGGCTACACCTTC. This gives the protein CASSPAGTGKGYTF.

The chain combines TRBV27 with TRBJ1-2; D might be TRBD1 (6 bases). Germline loops: CDR1 MNHEY, CDR2 SMNVEV (reference sequence). The CDR3 runs 12 residues. Trimming removed 4 bases from V and 5 bases from J, with 8 bases in between. The CDR3 DNA reads TGTGCCAGCAGTTCCGGACAGTATGGCTACACCTTC. This sequence encodes CASSSGQYGYTF.

The rearrangement joins TRBV5-1 to TRBJ2-2, with 8 bases identical to TRBD1. Germline loops: CDR1 SGHRS, CDR2 YFSETQ. V lost 3 bases, J lost 1 base, and 5 bases stayed unmatched. The CDR3 consists of 16 residues. This CDR3 reads CASSSPGQENTGELFF. Here the CDR3 DNA reads TGCGCCAGCAGCTCTCCGGGACAGGAGAACACCGGGGAGCTGTTTTTT.

V is TRBV2 and J is TRBJ2-2; 8 bases agree with TRBD1. Trimming cost V 7 bases and J 4 bases; bases outside gene matches: 8. Germline assignment: CDR1 SNHLY and CDR2 FYNNEI. This CDR3 has 15 residues. This CDR3 reads CASIPPGQVTGELFF. The CDR3 nucleotides read TGTGCCAGCATTCCCCCGGGACAGGTCACCGGGGAGCTGTTTTTT.

This chain joins TRBV5-8 and TRBJ2-2; D might be TRBD1 (5 bases). Germline V lookup: CDR1 SGHTS, CDR2 YDEGEE. Trimming took off 2 bases at V and 3 bases at J, with 14 bases between the two ends. This CDR3 has 16 amino acids. The CDR3 loop is CASSFVWGLDTGELFF. DNA for the CDR3: TGTGCCAGCAGCTTTGTGTGGGGCTTAGACACCGGGGAGCTGTTTTTT. The full variable domain, rest sourced from reference TRBV5-8 and TRBJ2-2, is EAGVTQSPTHLIKTRGQQATLRCSPISGHTSVYWYQQALGLGLQFLLWYDEGEERNRGNFPPRFSGRQFPNYSSELNVNALELEDSALYLCASSFVWGLDTGELFFGEGSRLTVL.

The chain couples TRBV5-4 to TRBJ1-1; TRBD1 matches 7 bases. Germline CDR1 SGHNT, CDR2 YYREEE (reference sequence). The CDR3 runs 14 residues. V lost 0 bases, J lost 7 bases, and 6 bases stayed unmatched. In nucleotides, the CDR3 is TGTGCCAGCAGCTTGGGTGTCGCAGGGGGTGAAGCTTTCTTT. It codes for CASSLGVAGGEAFF. Looking up the rest from reference TRBV5-4 and TRBJ1-1 gives the full variable domain: ETGVTQSPTHLIKTRGQQVTLRCSSQSGHNTVSWYQQALGQGPQFIFQYYREEENGRGNFPPRFSGLQFPNYSSELNVNALELDDSALYLCASSLGVAGGEAFFGQGTRLTVV.

This clone appeared a few times. The V gene is TRBV6-5, the J gene TRBJ1-2, with D possibly matching TRBD1 (5 bases). V was trimmed by 0 bases and J by 7 bases, leaving 15 bases between them. Per germline, CDR1 MNHEY and CDR2 SVGAGI. This CDR3 is 15 amino acids long. CDR3 DNA sequence: TGTGCCAGCAGTTACTCCCCAGGGCCGCTCTTTGGCTACACCTTC. Translated: CASSYSPGPLFGYTF.

This clone has a single count. The chain employs TRBV7-2 and TRBJ2-2, with 11 bases fitting TRBD2. This CDR3 is 15 amino acids long. V shed 3 bases, J shed 5 bases, and the junction held 2 bases outside the gene matches. Germline V lookup: CDR1 SGHTA, CDR2 FQGNSA. CDR3 in amino acids: CASSFVAGGTGELFF. For the CDR3, the DNA is TGTGCCAGCAGCTTCGTAGCGGGAGGGACCGGGGAGCTGTTTTTT.

V usage is TRBV27 and J usage is TRBJ2-7; 15 bases fit TRBD2. Germline V gene data show CDR1 as MNHEY and CDR2 as SMNVEV (reference sequence). This CDR3 is built from 17 residues. V lost 5 bases to trimming and J lost 1 base; unmatched junction nucleotides: 6. CDR3 in amino acids: CASSPQGLAGGSYEQYF. The CDR3 nucleotides read TGTGCCAGCAGTCCCCAGGGACTAGCGGGGGGTTCCTACGAGCAGTACTTC.

This chain connects TRBV7-9 to TRBJ1-2; maybe TRBD1 (5 bases). Germline CDR1 is SEHNR and CDR2 is FQNEAQ (reference sequence). V dropped 0 bases and J dropped 1 base, with 12 bases sitting between them. CDR3 length equals 16 residues. The CDR3 region is CASSLARGTDNYGYTF. The DNA for the CDR3 is TGTGCCAGCAGCTTAGCGCGGGGGACGGATAACTATGGCTACACCTTC.

The genes are TRBV5-1 and TRBJ2-5; 8 bases match TRBD2. J gave up 4 bases and V 2 bases, and 4 bases lay outside the gene matches. CDR1 SGHRS and CDR2 YFSETQ come from the germline V gene. The CDR3 is 14 amino acids. The CDR3 sequence: CASSLWLAGETQYF. The CDR3 DNA is TGCGCCAGCAGCTTATGGCTAGCGGGAGAGACCCAGTACTTC.

This clone was recorded only once. The chain links TRBV29-1 to TRBJ2-1, with 9 bases that match TRBD1. Per germline, CDR1 SQVTM and CDR2 ANQGSEA. V was clipped by 5 bases and J by 0 bases; unmatched bases: 2. The CDR3 is made up of 14 amino acids. The CDR3 sequence is CSVLDRGSYNEQFF. The CDR3 DNA follows: TGCAGCGTTCTGGACAGGGGCTCCTACAATGAGCAGTTCTTC.

This clone occurred once. The chain employs TRBV5-1 and TRBJ1-1, with D tentatively TRBD1 (5 bases). The CDR3 runs to 14 residues. Germline V lookup: CDR1 SGHRS, CDR2 YFSETQ. V was pared by 0 bases and J by 1 base, with 7 bases between. CDR3 protein: CASSLEQANTEAFF. CDR3 DNA: TGCGCCAGCAGCTTGGAACAGGCGAACACTGAAGCTTTCTTT.

The chain uses TRBV5-1 and TRBJ2-7; D ambiguous. There are 13 residues in the CDR3. Germline CDR1 reads SGHRS; CDR2 reads YFSETQ. Trimming removed 2 bases at V and 5 bases at J, with 11 bases between. The CDR3 sequence: CASSFLKPHEQYF. DNA for the CDR3: TGCGCCAGCAGCTTCTTGAAGCCTCACGAGCAGTACTTC.

The V and J genes are TRBV6-5 and TRBJ1-4, with D tentatively TRBD1 (5 bases). The length of the CDR3 is 13 residues. CDR1 and CDR2 (germline): MNHEY, SVGAGI. The V gene lost 3 bases and the J gene lost 8 bases, with 10 bases spanning the gap. CDR3 region: CASSYREGEKLFF. The CDR3 region has the DNA TGTGCCAGCAGTTATAGGGAGGGGGAAAAACTGTTTTTT.

The J gene is TRBJ1-2, the V gene TRBV6-5; D perhaps matches TRBD1 (5 bases). The V and J ends lost 2 bases and 3 bases respectively, with 10 bases between them. This CDR3 is built from 14 residues. The germline gives CDR1 MNHEY, CDR2 SVGAGI. CDR3 nucleotides: TGTGCCAGCAGTTACCTCCAGGGCTACTATGGCTACACCTTC. It codes for CASSYLQGYYGYTF.

The chain links TRBV13 to TRBJ2-3; 13 bases line up with TRBD2. The CDR3 spans 16 residues. Trimming took 1 base from V and 6 from J; bases not matched to a gene: 4. Germline loops: CDR1 PRHDT, CDR2 FYEKMQ (reference sequence). The CDR3 reads CASSLALAGGTDTQYF. The CDR3 DNA reads TGTGCCAGCAGCTTAGCACTAGCGGGGGGGACTGATACGCAGTATTTT.

The chain recombines TRBV11-2 with TRBJ2-7; 11 bases are shared with TRBD2. Looked up from germline, CDR1 is SGHAT and CDR2 is FQNNGV. The CDR3 totals 14 residues. The V and J ends lost 6 bases and 4 bases, in that order; junction bases with no gene match: 5. CDR3 sequence (DNA): TGTGCCAGCAGACCGGGACTAGCGGTGTACGAGCAGTACTTC. It is translated as CASRPGLAVYEQYF.

The DNA of the CDR3 is TGTGCCAGCAGTTTCGTAGTGTGGGGCGAGCAGTTCTTC. This codes for CASSFVVWGEQFF. The rearrangement joins TRBV27 to TRBJ2-1, with D maybe TRBD1 (5 bases). Germline V gene sequence: CDR1 MNHEY, CDR2 SMNVEV (reference sequence). V lost 3 bases and J lost 10, with 13 bases in between. This CDR3 spans 13 amino acids.

The CDR3 is CSVTDSYGYTF. The CDR3 DNA follows: TGCAGTGTTACGGACAGCTATGGCTACACCTTC. J is TRBJ1-2 and V is TRBV20-1, with D possibly being TRBD1 (6 bases). Germline CDR1 is DFQATT and CDR2 is SNEGSKA (reference sequence). V was clipped by 7 bases and J by 4 bases, with 10 bases between them. The CDR3 totals 11 residues.